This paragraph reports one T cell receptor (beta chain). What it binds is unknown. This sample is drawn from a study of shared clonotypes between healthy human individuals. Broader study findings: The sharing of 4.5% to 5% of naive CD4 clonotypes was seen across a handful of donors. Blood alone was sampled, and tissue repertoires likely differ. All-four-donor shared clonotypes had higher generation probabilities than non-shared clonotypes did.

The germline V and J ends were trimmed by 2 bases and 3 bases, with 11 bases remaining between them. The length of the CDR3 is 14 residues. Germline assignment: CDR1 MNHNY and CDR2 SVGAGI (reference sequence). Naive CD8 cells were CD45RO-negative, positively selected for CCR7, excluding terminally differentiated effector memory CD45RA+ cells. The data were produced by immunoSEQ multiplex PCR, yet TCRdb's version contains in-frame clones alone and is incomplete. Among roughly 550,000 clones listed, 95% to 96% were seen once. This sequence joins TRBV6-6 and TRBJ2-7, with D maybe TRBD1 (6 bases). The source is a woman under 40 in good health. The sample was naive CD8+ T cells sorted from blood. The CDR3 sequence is CASSYRDTHYEQYF. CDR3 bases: TGTGCCAGCAGTTACCGGGACACCCACTACGAGCAGTACTTC.